The 22 T cell receptor beta chains listed next were all sequenced from one sample in a study of T cell repertoires in cytomegalovirus infection. These receptors' antigens are unknown. TCRdb fed the reads into MiXCR, producing one record per CDR3 protein. The data contain fewer than 850,000 distinct CDR3 sequences, approximately 32% of them singletons. Material: cultured CD8+ T cells from PBMCs, obtained from culture after CMV antigen stimulation. The origin of the receptors is a human donor in good health (CMV status not recorded). Some clones in this sample may be carry-over from other donors' samples.

V usage is TRBV28 and J usage is TRBJ1-4; no definite D call. Trimming took off 3 bases at V and 7 bases at J, with 12 bases between the two ends. In germline, CDR1 is MDHEN, CDR2 SYDVKM. The CDR3 extends over 14 amino acids. CDR3 nucleotides: TGTGCCAGCAGTTTTGTCTACTCCGGTGAAAAACTGTTTTTT. This translates into CASSFVYSGEKLFF.

The gene calls are TRBV5-5 and TRBJ1-1, with 10 bases fitting TRBD1. V shed 9 bases, J shed 5 bases, and the junction held 10 bases outside the gene matches. CDR3 size: 14 residues. Germline V gene lookup returns CDR1 SGHKS and CDR2 YYEKEE (reference sequence). In nucleotides, the CDR3 is TGTGCCACCACCGCCGGACAGGGGGAGACTGAAGCTTTCTTT. Its translation: CATTAGQGETEAFF.

This clonotype was seen a few times. The rearrangement links TRBV6-5 to TRBJ1-3; no firm D call. Trimming took off 7 bases at V and 2 bases at J, with 12 bases between the two ends. Germline-derived CDR1 and CDR2 are MNHEY and SVGAGI. The CDR3 covers 14 residues. CDR3 coding DNA: TGTGCCAGCACCGGGCCCTGGCCTGGAAACACCATATATTTT. This translates into CASTGPWPGNTIYF.

This clonotype was found many times. This chain joins TRBV7-6 and TRBJ2-3; D remains ambiguous. Germline-derived CDR1 and CDR2 are SGHVS and FNYEAQ. The CDR3 extends over 13 amino acids. V was shortened by 4 bases and J by 0 bases, with 5 bases between the two germline ends. The CDR3: CASSSDSTDTQYF. The CDR3 region has the DNA TGTGCCAGCAGCTCCGACAGCACAGATACGCAGTATTTT.

This clonotype has a count of ten or more. The chain has TRBV12-3 or TRBV12-4 and TRBJ2-1; D may be TRBD1 (5 bases). Trimming cost V 2 bases and J 8 bases, with 10 bases left between them. The CDR3 consists of 13 residues. In nucleotides, the CDR3 is TGTGCCAGCAGTTTACAGGGAAGGGATGAGCAGTTCTTC. Protein product: CASSLQGRDEQFF.

In this sample, this clonotype turned up a few times. J is TRBJ2-3 and V is TRBV19; no firm D call. V was pared by 7 bases and J by 2 bases, with 13 bases between. CDR1 LNHDA and CDR2 SQIVND come from the germline V gene (reference sequence). The CDR3 is 14 residues long. CDR3 amino acids: CASKRAGTTDTQYF. The CDR3 nucleotides read TGTGCCAGTAAAAGGGCAGGTACCACAGATACGCAGTATTTT.

This chain joins TRBV6-5 and TRBJ1-1, with TRBD1 as a possible D gene (5 bases). The germline V gene encodes CDR1 MNHEY and CDR2 SVGAGI. Trimming removed 5 bases at V and 6 bases at J, with 19 bases between. This CDR3 has 15 amino acids. The CDR3 nucleotides are TGTGCCAGCAGTCAAAAGGGACGGCTTCCCCCTGAAGCTTTCTTT. Amino acid sequence: CASSQKGRLPPEAFF.

The chain combines TRBV27 with TRBJ1-2; tentative D call: TRBD1 (5 bases). Germline V gene data show CDR1 as MNHEY and CDR2 as SMNVEV (reference sequence). The CDR3 covers 11 residues. With 8 bases removed from V and 4 bases from J, the gap between germline ends came to 8 bases. Here the CDR3 DNA reads TGTGCCAGCCAGGACATCTATGGCTACACCTTC. Amino acids: CASQDIYGYTF.

This sequence joins TRBV4-3 and TRBJ2-2; TRBD2 matches at 11 bases. With V trimmed by 4 bases and J by 5 bases, 9 bases remained unmatched. The CDR3 is 17 amino acids. Per germline, CDR1 LGHNA and CDR2 YSLEER. CDR3 amino acids: CASSRKYSGGETGELFF. DNA of the CDR3: TGCGCCAGCAGCCGAAAATATAGCGGGGGGGAGACCGGGGAGCTGTTTTTT.

This clonotype was counted only a few times. The rearrangement joins TRBV10-1 to TRBJ2-7, with TRBD2 matching over 7 bases. The V segment lost 4 bases and the J segment 6 bases; nucleotides outside the gene matches: 6. CDR1 is WNHNN and CDR2 is SYGVQD in the germline V gene (reference sequence). The CDR3 consists of 13 residues. DNA for the CDR3: TGCGCCAGCAGTGGGGGGGGAATCCGCGAGCAGTACTTC. Protein: CASSGGGIREQYF.

V gene TRBV28 combines with J gene TRBJ1-5, with a tentative D call TRBD1 (5 bases). CDR3 length equals 14 residues. V was cut by 4 bases and J by 7 bases, with 14 bases left in between. Germline V gene sequence: CDR1 MDHEN, CDR2 SYDVKM. The CDR3: CASSWRSGVQPQHF. In DNA, the CDR3 is TGTGCCAGCAGTTGGCGGTCGGGGGTCCAGCCCCAGCATTTT.

There are many counts of this clonotype. The gene calls are TRBV11-2 and TRBJ2-3, with 16 nucleotides matching TRBD2. Trimming at V came to 1 base and at J to 5 bases, leaving 6 bases not matched to a gene. The CDR3 covers 18 residues. Germline V gives CDR1 SGHAT, CDR2 FQNNGV. CDR3 nucleotides: TGTGCCAGCAGCTTAGTGGGACTAGCGGGGGGGCCGGGAGATACGCAGTATTTT. It codes for CASSLVGLAGGPGDTQYF.

The V and J genes are TRBV4-2 and TRBJ2-7; D is uncertain. Deletions cut 2 bases from V and 0 bases from J, with 11 bases between. CDR3 size: 15 residues. Germline V gene data show CDR1 as LGHNA and CDR2 as YNFKEQ. The CDR3 region has the DNA TGTGCCAGCAGCCAACACTCCAGGAACTCCTACGAGCAGTACTTC. Translated: CASSQHSRNSYEQYF.

This clonotype has only a few counts. The chain combines TRBV2 with TRBJ2-7; D possibly matches TRBD1 or TRBD2 (5 bases each). Germline V CDR1 and CDR2: SNHLY, FYNNEI. This CDR3 region has 15 residues. The V end was cut by 3 bases, the J end by 0 bases, with 12 bases between. In DNA form, the CDR3 reads TGTGCCAGCAGTGAGGGACCCACTCTCTCCTACGAGCAGTACTTC. Amino acids: CASSEGPTLSYEQYF.

This clonotype occurred many times. V and J are TRBV6-5 and TRBJ1-1, with D maybe TRBD1 (6 bases). The ends were cut back, 0 bases at V and 5 bases at J, with 10 bases in the middle. Germline CDR1 reads MNHEY; CDR2 reads SVGAGI. The CDR3 spans 14 residues. The CDR3 sequence is CASSYSEGGTEAFF. For the CDR3, the DNA is TGTGCCAGCAGTTACTCCGAGGGGGGTACTGAAGCTTTCTTT.

CDR3 region: CASRRTGPDYGYTF. The DNA of the CDR3 is TGTGCCAGCAGAAGGACAGGCCCCGACTATGGCTACACCTTC. This chain joins TRBV7-8 and TRBJ1-2; 7 bases are shared with TRBD1. This CDR3 region has 14 residues. Trimming cost V 6 bases and J 3 bases; bases outside gene matches: 7. Germline values: CDR1 SGHVS, CDR2 FQNEAQ. The complete variable domain, with remaining parts taken from reference TRBV7-8 and TRBJ1-2, reads GAGVSQSPRYKVAKRGQDVALRCDPISGHVSLFWYQQALGQGPEFLTYFQNEAQLDKSGLPSDRFFAERPEGSVSTLKIQRTQQEDSAVYLCASRRTGPDYGYTFGSGTRLTVV.

The V call is TRBV12-3 or TRBV12-4, the J call TRBJ2-3; possibly TRBD2 for D (6 bases). This CDR3 is built from 15 residues. Trimming cost V 6 bases and J 1 base, with 14 bases left between them. The CDR3 sequence: CASSPISSGTDTQYF. CDR3 sequence (DNA): TGTGCCAGCAGCCCAATCTCTAGCGGCACAGATACGCAGTATTTT.

Here the CDR3 DNA reads TGTGCCAGCAGCGCGAGTAGCGGGGGCCGGCTCCTCCGCTCGTATTTT. Encoded protein: CASSASSGGRLLRSYF. The rearrangement uses TRBV5-6 and TRBJ2-3; 9 nucleotides line up with TRBD2. The J segment lost 14 bases and the V segment lost 4 bases, leaving 20 bases of the junction unmatched. Per the germline V gene, CDR1 is SGHDT and CDR2 is YYEEEE. The CDR3 covers 16 residues.

The rearrangement joins TRBV19 to TRBJ2-7, with D tentatively TRBD2 (6 bases). V lost 5 bases and J lost 3, with 14 bases in between. The CDR3 runs to 14 residues. Germline CDR1 reads LNHDA; CDR2 reads SQIVND (reference sequence). The chain's CDR3 is CASSAADYFYEQYF. CDR3 sequence (DNA): TGTGCCAGTAGTGCCGCGGACTATTTCTACGAGCAGTACTTC.

V gene TRBV28 combines with J gene TRBJ1-1, with D uncertain. Germline V gives CDR1 MDHEN, CDR2 SYDVKM. The CDR3 runs to 13 residues. V lost 11 bases to trimming and J lost 0 bases, with 13 bases between them. The CDR3 bases are TGTGCCGGACGAATCGACATGAACACTGAAGCTTTCTTT. It is translated as CAGRIDMNTEAFF.

The chain is built from TRBV11-3 and TRBJ2-7, with 8 bases matching TRBD2. Unmatched junction bases numbered 7, after V lost 0 bases and J lost 12 bases. Germline V gene lookup returns CDR1 SGHNT and CDR2 YENEEA. The CDR3 sequence is 13 residues long. CDR3 DNA sequence: TGTGCCAGCAGCTTAGACGGGGGGGCAACTCGGTACTTC. Its protein is CASSLDGGATRYF.

This clonotype came up many times. This chain connects TRBV7-3 to TRBJ1-6; D gene uncertain. The CDR3 covers 13 residues. V lost 1 base, J lost 13 bases, and 11 bases lay in between. Looked up from germline, CDR1 is SGHTA and CDR2 is FQGTGA. CDR3 sequence (DNA): TGTGCCAGCAGCTTAAAGAGAGAGTCGCCCCTCCACTTT. Its translation: CASSLKRESPLHF.